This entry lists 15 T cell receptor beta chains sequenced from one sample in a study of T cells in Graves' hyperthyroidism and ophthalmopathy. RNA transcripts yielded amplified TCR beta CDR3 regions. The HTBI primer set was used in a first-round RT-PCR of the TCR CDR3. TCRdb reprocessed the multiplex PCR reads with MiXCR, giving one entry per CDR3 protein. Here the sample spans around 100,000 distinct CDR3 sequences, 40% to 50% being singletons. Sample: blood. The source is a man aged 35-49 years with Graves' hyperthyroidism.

The CDR3 sequence is CASSDRGGMSEAFF. As DNA, the CDR3 is TGTGCCAGCAGTGACAGGGGGGGAATGTCTGAAGCTTTCTTT. The chain joins TRBV2 to TRBJ1-1; TRBD1 agrees at 7 bases. CDR3 size: 14 residues. Unmatched junction bases numbered 7, after V lost 3 bases and J lost 6 bases. In germline, CDR1 is SNHLY, CDR2 FYNNEI. The full variable domain, completed using reference TRBV2 and TRBJ1-1, is EPEVTQTPSHQVTQMGQEVILRCVPISNHLYFYWYRQILGQKVEFLVSFYNNEISEKSEIFDDQFSVERPDGSNFTLKIRSTKLEDSAMYFCASSDRGGMSEAFFGQGTRLTVV.

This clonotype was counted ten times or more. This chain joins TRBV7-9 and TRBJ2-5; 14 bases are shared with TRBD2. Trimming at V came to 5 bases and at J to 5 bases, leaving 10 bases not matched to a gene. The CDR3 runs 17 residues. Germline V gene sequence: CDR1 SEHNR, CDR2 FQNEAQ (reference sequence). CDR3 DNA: TGTGCCAGCAGCCCCCAGACTAGCGGGAGGGCCAAGGAGACCCAGTACTTC. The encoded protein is CASSPQTSGRAKETQYF.

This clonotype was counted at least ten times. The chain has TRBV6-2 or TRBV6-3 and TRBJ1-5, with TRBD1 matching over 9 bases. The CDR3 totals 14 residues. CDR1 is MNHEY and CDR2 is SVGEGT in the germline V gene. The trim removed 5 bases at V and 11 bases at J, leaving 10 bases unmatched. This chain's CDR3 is CASSRDRAKVAQHF. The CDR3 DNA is TGTGCCAGCAGTAGGGACAGGGCGAAAGTGGCCCAGCATTTT.

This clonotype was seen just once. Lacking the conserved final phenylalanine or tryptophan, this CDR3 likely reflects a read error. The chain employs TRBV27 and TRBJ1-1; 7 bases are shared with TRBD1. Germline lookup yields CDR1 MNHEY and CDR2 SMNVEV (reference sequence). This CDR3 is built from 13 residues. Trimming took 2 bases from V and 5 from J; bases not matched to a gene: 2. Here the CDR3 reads CASSLNRGTEAFL. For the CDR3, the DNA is TGTGCCAGCAGTTTAAACAGGGGTACTGAAGCTTTCTTG.

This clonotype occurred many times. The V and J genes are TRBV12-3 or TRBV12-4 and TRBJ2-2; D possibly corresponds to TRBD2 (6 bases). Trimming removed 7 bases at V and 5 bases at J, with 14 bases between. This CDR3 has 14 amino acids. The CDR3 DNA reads TGTGCCAGCAACCGGGGGAGAGGGACCGGGGAGCTGTTTTTT. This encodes CASNRGRGTGELFF.

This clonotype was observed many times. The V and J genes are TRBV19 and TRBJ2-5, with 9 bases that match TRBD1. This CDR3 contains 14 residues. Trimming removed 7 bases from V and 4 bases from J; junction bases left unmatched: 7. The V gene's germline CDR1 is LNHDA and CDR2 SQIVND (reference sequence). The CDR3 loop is CASTPGQGRETQYF. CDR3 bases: TGTGCCAGTACCCCGGGACAGGGCCGAGAGACCCAGTACTTC.

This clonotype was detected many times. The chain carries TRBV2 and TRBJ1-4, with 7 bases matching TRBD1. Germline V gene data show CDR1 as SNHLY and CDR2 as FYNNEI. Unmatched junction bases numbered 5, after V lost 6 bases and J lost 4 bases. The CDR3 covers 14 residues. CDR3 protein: CASRTQGFNEKLFF. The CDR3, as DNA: TGTGCCAGCAGGACACAGGGGTTTAATGAAAAACTGTTTTTT. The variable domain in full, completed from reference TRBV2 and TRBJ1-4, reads EPEVTQTPSHQVTQMGQEVILRCVPISNHLYFYWYRQILGQKVEFLVSFYNNEISEKSEIFDDQFSVERPDGSNFTLKIRSTKLEDSAMYFCASRTQGFNEKLFFGSGTQLSVL.

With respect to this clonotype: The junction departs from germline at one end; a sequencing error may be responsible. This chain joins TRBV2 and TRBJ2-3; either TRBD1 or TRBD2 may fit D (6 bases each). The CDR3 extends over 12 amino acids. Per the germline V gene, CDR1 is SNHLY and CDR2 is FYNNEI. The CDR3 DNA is TGTGTCACCTCGGGGGCGGCAGATGCGCAGTATTTT. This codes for CVTSGAADAQYF.

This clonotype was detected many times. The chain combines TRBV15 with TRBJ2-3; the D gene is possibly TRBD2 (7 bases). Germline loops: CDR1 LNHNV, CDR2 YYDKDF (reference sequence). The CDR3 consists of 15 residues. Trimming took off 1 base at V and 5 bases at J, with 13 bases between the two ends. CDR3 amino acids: CATSRGGGARDTQYF. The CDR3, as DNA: TGTGCCACCAGCAGAGGGGGGGGGGCAAGAGATACGCAGTATTTT.

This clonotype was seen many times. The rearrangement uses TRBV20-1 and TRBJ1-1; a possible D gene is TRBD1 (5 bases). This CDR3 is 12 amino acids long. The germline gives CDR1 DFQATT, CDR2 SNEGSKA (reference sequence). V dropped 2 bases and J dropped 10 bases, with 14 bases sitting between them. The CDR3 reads CSARPTPGGAFF. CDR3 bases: TGCAGTGCTAGACCGACACCCGGGGGAGCTTTCTTT.

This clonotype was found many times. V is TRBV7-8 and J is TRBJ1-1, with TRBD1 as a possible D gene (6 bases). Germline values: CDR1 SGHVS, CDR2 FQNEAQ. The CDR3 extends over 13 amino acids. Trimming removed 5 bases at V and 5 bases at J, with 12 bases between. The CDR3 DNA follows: TGTGCCAGCAGCGCAGGGGCGGGGACTGAAGCTTTCTTT. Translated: CASSAGAGTEAFF.

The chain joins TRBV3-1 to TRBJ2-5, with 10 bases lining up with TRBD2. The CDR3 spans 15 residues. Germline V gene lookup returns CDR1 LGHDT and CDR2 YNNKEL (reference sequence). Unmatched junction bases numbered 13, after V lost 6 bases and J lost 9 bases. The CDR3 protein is CASRGERGGRMAQYF. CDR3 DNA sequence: TGTGCCAGCAGGGGCGAGCGGGGGGGCAGGATGGCCCAGTACTTC.

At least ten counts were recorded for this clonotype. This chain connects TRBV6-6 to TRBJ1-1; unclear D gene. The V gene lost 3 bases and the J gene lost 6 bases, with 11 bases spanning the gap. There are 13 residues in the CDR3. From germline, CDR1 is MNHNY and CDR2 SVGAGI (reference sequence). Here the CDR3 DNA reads TGTGCCAGCAGTTATAGACGGAGCGCTGAAGCTTTCTTT. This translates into CASSYRRSAEAFF.

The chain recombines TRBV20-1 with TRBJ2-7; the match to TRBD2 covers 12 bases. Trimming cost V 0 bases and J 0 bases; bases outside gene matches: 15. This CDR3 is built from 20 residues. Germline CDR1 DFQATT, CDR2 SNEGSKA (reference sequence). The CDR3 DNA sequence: TGCAGTGCTAGAGACGTTCGTGAGGGGACTAGCGGGTGGAACTCCTACGAGCAGTACTTC. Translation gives CSARDVREGTSGWNSYEQYF.

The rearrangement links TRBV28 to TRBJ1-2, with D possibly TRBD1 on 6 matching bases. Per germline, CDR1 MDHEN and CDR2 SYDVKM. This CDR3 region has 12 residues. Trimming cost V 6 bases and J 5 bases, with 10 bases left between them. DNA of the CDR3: TGTGCCAGCAGCCAGGGGCTGTATGGCTACACCTTC. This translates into CASSQGLYGYTF.